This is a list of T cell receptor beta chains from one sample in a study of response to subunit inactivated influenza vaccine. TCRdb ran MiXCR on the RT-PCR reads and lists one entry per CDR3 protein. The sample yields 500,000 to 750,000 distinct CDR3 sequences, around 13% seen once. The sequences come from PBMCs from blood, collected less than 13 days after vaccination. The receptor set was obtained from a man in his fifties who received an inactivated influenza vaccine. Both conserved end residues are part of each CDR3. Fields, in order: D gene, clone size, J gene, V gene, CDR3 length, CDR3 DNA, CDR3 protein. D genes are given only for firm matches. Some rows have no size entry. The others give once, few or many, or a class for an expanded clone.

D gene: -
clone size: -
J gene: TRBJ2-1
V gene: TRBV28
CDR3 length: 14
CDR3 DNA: TGTGCCAGCAACGGGGGACCCTCCTACAATGAGCAGTTCTTC
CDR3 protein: CASNGGPSYNEQFF

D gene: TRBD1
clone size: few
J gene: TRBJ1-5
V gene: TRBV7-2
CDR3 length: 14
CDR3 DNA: TGTGCCAGCAGCCTCCAGGACAGGGTTCAGCCCCAGCATTTT
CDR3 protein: CASSLQDRVQPQHF

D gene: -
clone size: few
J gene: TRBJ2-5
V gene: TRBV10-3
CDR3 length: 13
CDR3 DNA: TGTGCCATCAGTGAGTACGGGGGCGAGACCCAGTACTTC
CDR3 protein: CAISEYGGETQYF

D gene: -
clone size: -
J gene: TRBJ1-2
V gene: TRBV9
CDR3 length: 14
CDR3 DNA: TGTGCCAGCAGCCTGCTTGAGCGGGGGGATGGCTACACCTTC
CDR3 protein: CASSLLERGDGYTF

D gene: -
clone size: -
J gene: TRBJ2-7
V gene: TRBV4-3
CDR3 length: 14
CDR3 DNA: TGCGCCAGCAGCCTATCCGGGGCCAGGGACGAGCAGTACTTC
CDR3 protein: CASSLSGARDEQYF

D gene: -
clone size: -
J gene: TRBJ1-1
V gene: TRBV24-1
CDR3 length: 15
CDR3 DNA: TGTGCCACCAGTGATTCTGGACAGCTTAACACTGAAGCTTTCTTT
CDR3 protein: CATSDSGQLNTEAFF

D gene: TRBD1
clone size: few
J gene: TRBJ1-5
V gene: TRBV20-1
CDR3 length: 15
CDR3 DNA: TGCAGTGCTAGTCCTACAGGGGGGGGCAATCAGCCCCAGCATTTT
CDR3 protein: CSASPTGGGNQPQHF

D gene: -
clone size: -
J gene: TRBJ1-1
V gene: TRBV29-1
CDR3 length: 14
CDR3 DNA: TGCAGCGTTGAAGGGACGGTCTGGAACACTGAAGCTTTCTTT
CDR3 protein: CSVEGTVWNTEAFF

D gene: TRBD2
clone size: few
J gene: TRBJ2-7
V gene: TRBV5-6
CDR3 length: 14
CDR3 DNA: TGTGCCAGCAGTCAAGCGGGAGAAGGGTACGAGCAGTACTTC
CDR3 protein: CASSQAGEGYEQYF

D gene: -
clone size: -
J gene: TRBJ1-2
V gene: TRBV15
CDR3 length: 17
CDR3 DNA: TGTGCCACCAGCAGAACCCTTCGGACAGACCCTAACTATGGCTACACCTTC
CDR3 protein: CATSRTLRTDPNYGYTF

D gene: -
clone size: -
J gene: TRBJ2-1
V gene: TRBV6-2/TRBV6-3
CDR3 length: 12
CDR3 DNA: TGTGCCAGCAGTGCACAGTACAATGAGCAGTTCTTC
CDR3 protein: CASSAQYNEQFF

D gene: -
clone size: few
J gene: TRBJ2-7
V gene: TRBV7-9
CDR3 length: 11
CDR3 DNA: TGTGCCACCCGTAGTTATTCCGAGCAGTACTTC
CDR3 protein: CATRSYSEQYF

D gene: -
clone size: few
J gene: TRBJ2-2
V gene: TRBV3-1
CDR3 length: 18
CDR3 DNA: TGTGCCAGCAGCCAAGATTATCCCAGCGGACCGAACACCGGGGAGCTGTTTTTT
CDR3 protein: CASSQDYPSGPNTGELFF

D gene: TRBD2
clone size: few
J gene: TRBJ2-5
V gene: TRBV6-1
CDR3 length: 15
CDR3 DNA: TGTGCCAGCAGGAGAACTAGCGGGGCCCAAGAGACCCAGTACTTC
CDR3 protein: CASRRTSGAQETQYF

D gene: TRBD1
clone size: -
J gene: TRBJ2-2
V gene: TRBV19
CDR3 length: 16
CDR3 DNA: TGTGCCAGTAGTACGGGACAGGGTTATACCAACGGGGAGCTGTTTTTT
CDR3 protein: CASSTGQGYTNGELFF

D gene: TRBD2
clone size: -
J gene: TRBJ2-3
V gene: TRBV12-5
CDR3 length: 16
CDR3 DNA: TGTGCTAGTGGCTGGACTAGCGGCCCTAGCACAGATACGCAGTATTTT
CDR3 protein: CASGWTSGPSTDTQYF

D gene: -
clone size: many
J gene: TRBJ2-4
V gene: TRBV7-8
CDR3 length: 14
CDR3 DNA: TGTGCCAGCAGCTCCGACTCGTTCGGGAACATTCAGTACTTC
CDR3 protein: CASSSDSFGNIQYF

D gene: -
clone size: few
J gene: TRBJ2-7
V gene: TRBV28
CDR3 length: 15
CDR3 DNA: TGTGCCAGCAGTCCGCCGAATAGCGGTCCCTACGAGCAGTACTTC
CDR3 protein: CASSPPNSGPYEQYF

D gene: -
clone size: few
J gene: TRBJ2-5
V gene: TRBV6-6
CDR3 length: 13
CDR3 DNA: TGTGCCAGCAGCGCCGGTCCTGGAGAGACCCAGTACTTC
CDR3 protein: CASSAGPGETQYF

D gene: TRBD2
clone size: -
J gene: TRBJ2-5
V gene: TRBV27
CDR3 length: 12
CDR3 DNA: TGTGCCAGCAGTCCCGGACGGGGGGCCCAGTACTTC
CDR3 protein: CASSPGRGAQYF

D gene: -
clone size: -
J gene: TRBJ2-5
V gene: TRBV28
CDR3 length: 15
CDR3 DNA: TGTGCCAGCAGTTTAAAATGGGGACCAGGGGAGACCCAGTACTTC
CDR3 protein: CASSLKWGPGETQYF

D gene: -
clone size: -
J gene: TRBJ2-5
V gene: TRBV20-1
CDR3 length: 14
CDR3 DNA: TGCAGTGCTAGAAAGTCAGACTCACAAGAGACCCAGTACTTC
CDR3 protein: CSARKSDSQETQYF

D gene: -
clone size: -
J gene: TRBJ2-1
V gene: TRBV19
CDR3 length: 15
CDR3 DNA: TGTGCCAGTAGCCGGATGTGGGGGACCTACAATGAGCAGTTCTTC
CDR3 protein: CASSRMWGTYNEQFF

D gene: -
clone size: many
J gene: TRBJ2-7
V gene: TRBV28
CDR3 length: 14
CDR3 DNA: TGCGCCAGCAGCTCCGGGACGGTTTCGTACGAGCAGTACTTC
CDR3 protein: CASSSGTVSYEQYF

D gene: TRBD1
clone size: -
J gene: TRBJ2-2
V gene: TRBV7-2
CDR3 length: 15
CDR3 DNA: TGTGCCAGCAGGGCCGGGACAGGGCGCACCGGGGAGCTGTTTTTT
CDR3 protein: CASRAGTGRTGELFF

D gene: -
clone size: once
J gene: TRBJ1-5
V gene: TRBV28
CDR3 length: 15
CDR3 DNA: TGTGCCATGGGCCCCGGGCGGCAGAGCAATCAGCCCCAGCATTTT
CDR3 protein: CAMGPGRQSNQPQHF

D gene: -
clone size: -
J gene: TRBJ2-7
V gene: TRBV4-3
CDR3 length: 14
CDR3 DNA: TGCGCCAGCAGCCAAGTAAAAGGGACCTACGAGCAGTACTTC
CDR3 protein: CASSQVKGTYEQYF

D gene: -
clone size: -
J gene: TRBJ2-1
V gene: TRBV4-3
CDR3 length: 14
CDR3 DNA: TGCGCCAGCAGCCAAGATGTTAAGCTGGGTGAGCAGTTCTTC
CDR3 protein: CASSQDVKLGEQFF

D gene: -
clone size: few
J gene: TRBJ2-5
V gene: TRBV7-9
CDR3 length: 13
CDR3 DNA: TGTGCCAGCAGGGGACTGAGGGGGGAGACCCAGTACTTC
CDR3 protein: CASRGLRGETQYF

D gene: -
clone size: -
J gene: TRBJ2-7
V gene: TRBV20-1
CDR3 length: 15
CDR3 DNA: TGCAGTGCCACCCTTTTGGACCTCTACTCCTACGAGCAGTACTTC
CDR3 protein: CSATLLDLYSYEQYF

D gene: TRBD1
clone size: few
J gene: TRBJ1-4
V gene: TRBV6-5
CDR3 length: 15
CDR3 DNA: TGTGCCAGCAGTTACTCCGTCACAGGGGGAGAAAAACTGTTTTTT
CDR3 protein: CASSYSVTGGEKLFF

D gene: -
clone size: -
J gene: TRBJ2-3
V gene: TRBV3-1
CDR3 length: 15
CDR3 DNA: TGTGCCAGCAGCCAAGGTGGGCTAGCCGGAGATACGCAGTATTTT
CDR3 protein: CASSQGGLAGDTQYF

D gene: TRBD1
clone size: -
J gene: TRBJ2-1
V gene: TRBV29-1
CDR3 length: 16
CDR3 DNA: TGCAGCGTTGAAGTGTCGGGACAGGGAGGGGTAAATGAGCAGTTCTTC
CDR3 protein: CSVEVSGQGGVNEQFF

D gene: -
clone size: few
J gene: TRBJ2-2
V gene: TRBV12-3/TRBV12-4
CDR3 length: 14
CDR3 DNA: TGTGCCAGCAGCCCTCTCGACAACACCGGGGAGCTGTTTTTT
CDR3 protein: CASSPLDNTGELFF

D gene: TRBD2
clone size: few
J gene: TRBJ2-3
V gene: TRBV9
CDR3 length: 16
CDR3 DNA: TGTGCCAGCAGCGTAGCTCCCACTAGCGACACAGATACGCAGTATTTT
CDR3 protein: CASSVAPTSDTDTQYF

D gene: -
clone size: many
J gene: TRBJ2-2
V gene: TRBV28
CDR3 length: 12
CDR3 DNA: TGTGCCAGCAGCCAGGGGCCCCGAATTCTGTTTTTT
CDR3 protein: CASSQGPRILFF

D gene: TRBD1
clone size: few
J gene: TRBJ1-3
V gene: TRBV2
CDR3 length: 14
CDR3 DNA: TGTGCCAGCAGTACTACAGGGGCTGGAAACACCATATATTTT
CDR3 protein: CASSTTGAGNTIYF

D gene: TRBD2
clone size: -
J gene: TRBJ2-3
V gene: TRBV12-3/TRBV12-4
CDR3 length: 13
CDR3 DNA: TGTGCCAGCAGGACTAGCGGGAGGGATACGCAGTATTTT
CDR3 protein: CASRTSGRDTQYF

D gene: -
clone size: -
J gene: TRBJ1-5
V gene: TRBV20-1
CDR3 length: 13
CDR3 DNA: TGCAGTGCTAGAGATTTCGAGCATCAGCCCCAGCATTTT
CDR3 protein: CSARDFEHQPQHF

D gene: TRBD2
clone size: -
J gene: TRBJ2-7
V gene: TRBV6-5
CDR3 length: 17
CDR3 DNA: TGTGCCAGCAGTTACTCGAGGGGGAGCGGGAGTGGGTACGAGCAGTACTTC
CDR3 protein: CASSYSRGSGSGYEQYF

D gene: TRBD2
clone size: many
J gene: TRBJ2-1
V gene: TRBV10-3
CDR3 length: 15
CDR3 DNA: TGTGCCATCAGTGAGTCAGGACTAGCGGACAATGAGCAGTTCTTC
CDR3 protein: CAISESGLADNEQFF

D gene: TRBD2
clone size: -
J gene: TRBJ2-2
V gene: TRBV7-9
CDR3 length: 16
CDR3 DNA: TGTGCCAGCAGCTTCACTAGCGGGCCTAACACCGGGGAGCTGTTTTTT
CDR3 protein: CASSFTSGPNTGELFF

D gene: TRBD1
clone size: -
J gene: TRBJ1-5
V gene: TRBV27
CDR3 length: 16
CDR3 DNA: TGTGCCAGCAGTTTAACCCGGGACAGGGGCAATCAGCCCCAGCATTTT
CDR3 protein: CASSLTRDRGNQPQHF

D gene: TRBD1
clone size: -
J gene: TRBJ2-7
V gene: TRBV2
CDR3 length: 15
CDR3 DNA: TGTGCCAGCAGTGAATTGGGGACAGGGGGCCTCGAGCAGTACTTC
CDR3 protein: CASSELGTGGLEQYF

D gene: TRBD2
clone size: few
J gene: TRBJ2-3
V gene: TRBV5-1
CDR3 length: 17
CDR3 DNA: TGCGCCAGCAGCTTGCGGCTAGCGGGGGGTGTAACAGATACGCAGTATTTT
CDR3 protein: CASSLRLAGGVTDTQYF

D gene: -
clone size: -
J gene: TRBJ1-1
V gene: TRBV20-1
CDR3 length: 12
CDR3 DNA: TGCAGTGCTAGAGATTTAGGGGTAGAAGCTTTCTTT
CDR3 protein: CSARDLGVEAFF

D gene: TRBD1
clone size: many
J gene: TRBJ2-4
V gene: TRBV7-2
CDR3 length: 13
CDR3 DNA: TGTGCCAGCAGCTGGGACAGGGCAAACATTCAGTACTTC
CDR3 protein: CASSWDRANIQYF

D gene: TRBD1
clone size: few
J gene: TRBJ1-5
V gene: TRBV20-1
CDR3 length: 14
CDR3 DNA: TGCAGTGCCAGCGGGACAGGGAGCAATCAGCCCCAGCATTTT
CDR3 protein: CSASGTGSNQPQHF

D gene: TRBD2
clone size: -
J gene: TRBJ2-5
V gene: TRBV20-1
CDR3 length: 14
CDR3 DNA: TGCAGTGCTAGAACTAGCGGGGGACAAGAGACCCAGTACTTC
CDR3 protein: CSARTSGGQETQYF

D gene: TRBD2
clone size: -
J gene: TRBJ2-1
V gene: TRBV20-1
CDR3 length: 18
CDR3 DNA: TGCAGTGCTAGGCCCCCCACCGGGACTAGCGGGGCGTACAATGAGCAGTTCTTC
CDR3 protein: CSARPPTGTSGAYNEQFF

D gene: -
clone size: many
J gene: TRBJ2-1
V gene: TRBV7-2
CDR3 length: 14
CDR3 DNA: TGTGCCAGCAGCTTAGGCCCGGGGGCCACGGTGGTATTCTTC
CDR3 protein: CASSLGPGATVVFF

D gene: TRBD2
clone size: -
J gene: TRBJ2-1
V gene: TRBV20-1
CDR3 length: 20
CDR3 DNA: TGCAGTGCTAGGGCGCGGGATGGCGGGAGGACCGTTTACCTCTACAATGAGCAGTTCTTC
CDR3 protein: CSARARDGGRTVYLYNEQFF

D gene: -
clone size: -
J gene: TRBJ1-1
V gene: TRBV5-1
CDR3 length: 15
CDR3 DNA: TGCGCCAGCAGCTTGGATTCGGGGGTAGGAACTGAAGCTTTCTTT
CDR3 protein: CASSLDSGVGTEAFF

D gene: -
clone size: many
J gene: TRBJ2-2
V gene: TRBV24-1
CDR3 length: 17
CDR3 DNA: TGTGCCACCAGTGATTCGGCGGGGCGGGGAAGGACCGGGGAGCTGTTTTTT
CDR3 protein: CATSDSAGRGRTGELFF